The next 31 T cell receptor beta chains were all read from a single sample in a study of control samples from healthy donors and cancer patients. Only in-frame clones appear in the TCRdb table, and some are missing; sequencing was by immunoSEQ multiplex PCR. The sample has 80,000 to 100,000 clones; around three quarters are singletons. Sequenced: blood. These receptor sequences come from a woman aged 30 to 39 in good health.

This clone came up once. The genes are TRBV7-2 and TRBJ2-7; TRBD1 is a possible D gene (6 bases). Trimming took off 2 bases at V and 4 bases at J, with 12 bases between the two ends. The CDR3 has 14 amino acids. The germline V gene encodes CDR1 SGHTA and CDR2 FQGNSA. The CDR3 reads CASSLIAQGYEQYF. The DNA for the CDR3 is TGTGCCAGCAGCTTAATTGCACAGGGTTACGAGCAGTACTTC.

The sample holds a few counts of this clone. The CDR3 protein is CASSLVTGPTGELFF. The CDR3 DNA is TGTGCCAGCAGCTTAGTTACGGGTCCCACCGGGGAGCTGTTTTTT. The V call is TRBV11-2, the J call TRBJ2-2, with D unresolved. Germline loops: CDR1 SGHAT, CDR2 FQNNGV. V was cut by 1 base and J by 4 bases, with 10 bases left in between. CDR3 length equals 15 residues.

This chain links TRBV5-3 with TRBJ2-7; maybe TRBD2 (6 bases). TRBV5-3 is recorded as an ORF, its role being uncertain. The CDR3 totals 11 residues. V lost 9 bases to trimming and J lost 10 bases, with 17 bases between them. CDR3 DNA sequence: TGTGCCACATTTGTGGGGGGACGTCAGTACTTC. Its protein product is CATFVGGRQYF.

This chain connects TRBV19 to TRBJ1-1; 8 bases map to TRBD1. Germline V gene sequence: CDR1 LNHDA, CDR2 SQIVND (reference sequence). With 6 bases clipped from V and 2 bases from J, the junction kept 5 bases outside the gene matches. This CDR3 is 14 amino acids long. The CDR3 reads CASSNQGANTEAFF. The CDR3 DNA follows: TGTGCCAGTAGCAACCAGGGGGCTAACACTGAAGCTTTCTTT.

V usage is TRBV19 and J usage is TRBJ1-5; TRBD1 is a possible D gene (6 bases). The germline V gene has CDR1 LNHDA and CDR2 SQIVND (reference sequence). This CDR3 spans 16 amino acids. Trimming took 3 bases from V and 3 from J, leaving 15 bases between them. The CDR3 sequence: CASSISGVGFNQPQHF. DNA for the CDR3: TGTGCCAGTAGTATTTCAGGGGTTGGGTTCAATCAGCCCCAGCATTTT.

The gene calls are TRBV19 and TRBJ1-3, with D unclear. Trimming left V 1 base short and J 0 bases short, with 10 bases between. CDR1 and CDR2 (germline): LNHDA, SQIVND (reference sequence). CDR3 size: 16 residues. DNA of the CDR3: TGTGCCAGTAGTATAGGAGTACAGATCTCTGGAAACACCATATATTTT. It yields the protein CASSIGVQISGNTIYF.

The CDR3 DNA reads as TGTGCCAGCAGCTGGGTCCGGCAAGAGACCCAGTACTTC. This sequence encodes CASSWVRQETQYF. The V and J genes are TRBV7-6 and TRBJ2-5, with D unresolved. Trimming left V 4 bases short and J 2 bases short, with 8 bases between. The CDR3 loop spans 13 amino acids. Germline V lookup: CDR1 SGHVS, CDR2 FNYEAQ.

Concerning this clone itself: This same CDR3 is encoded by further DNA sequences in the sample. V usage is TRBV4-1 and J usage is TRBJ2-2; tentatively, D is TRBD1 (6 bases). Germline V gene sequence: CDR1 MGHRA, CDR2 YSYEKL. The CDR3 extends over 17 amino acids. The V and J ends lost 0 bases and 2 bases respectively, with 13 bases between them. CDR3: CASSQDSTGTNTGELFF. CDR3 DNA: TGCGCCAGCAGCCAAGATTCGACAGGTACCAACACCGGGGAGCTGTTTTTT.

This chain joins TRBV15 and TRBJ1-5, with TRBD1 as a possible D gene (5 bases). Trimming left V 5 bases short and J 0 bases short, with 11 bases between. Germline loops: CDR1 LNHNV, CDR2 YYDKDF (reference sequence). CDR3 length: 15 amino acids. The CDR3 is CATSAGRYSNQPQHF. In DNA form, the CDR3 reads TGTGCCACCAGCGCAGGGAGGTATAGCAATCAGCCCCAGCATTTT.

The chain is built from TRBV28 and TRBJ2-3; TRBD2 matches 9 bases. This CDR3 is 16 amino acids long. Trimming at V came to 2 bases and at J to 5 bases, leaving 8 bases not matched to a gene. CDR1 MDHEN and CDR2 SYDVKM come from the germline V gene. The CDR3, as DNA: TGTGCCAGCAGTTTAACCGCGGGGGGGCCGGGAGATACGCAGTATTTT. This gives the protein CASSLTAGGPGDTQYF.

The chain recombines TRBV10-1 with TRBJ2-7; 10 nucleotides align to TRBD2. CDR1 and CDR2 (germline): WNHNN, SYGVQD (reference sequence). This CDR3 contains 15 residues. The junction had 5 bases not matched to a gene; V was cut back by 3 bases and J by 3 bases. The CDR3 DNA sequence: TGCGCCAGCAGTGATTCCGCTAGCGGGGGCTACGAGCAGTACTTC. It yields the protein CASSDSASGGYEQYF.

The chain recombines TRBV2 with TRBJ2-5; D is unclear. The germline CDR1 and CDR2 sequences are SNHLY and FYNNEI. Trimming pared 6 bases from V and 2 bases from J, leaving 13 bases between. The CDR3 has 14 amino acids. The CDR3 is CASSVDVGQETQYF. The CDR3, as DNA: TGTGCCAGCAGCGTCGACGTGGGACAAGAGACCCAGTACTTC.

This rearrangement joins TRBV6-1 to TRBJ1-5, with D perhaps TRBD1 (5 bases). Germline values: CDR1 MNHNS, CDR2 SASEGT. CDR3 length equals 15 residues. Trimming stripped 2 bases from V and 4 bases from J, with 12 bases between. As DNA, the CDR3 is TGTGCCAGCAGTGAACACGGGACGACTAATCAGCCCCAGCATTTT. Amino acids: CASSEHGTTNQPQHF.

This sequence joins TRBV30 and TRBJ2-1; D may match TRBD1 or TRBD2 (5 bases each). The CDR3 extends over 13 amino acids. Between the trimmed V and J ends, which lost 4 bases and 9 bases, there was a span of 16 bases. In germline, CDR1 is GTSNPN, CDR2 SVGIG (reference sequence). The CDR3 protein is CAWMSSIGTEQFF. The DNA of the CDR3 is TGTGCCTGGATGTCTAGTATCGGGACTGAGCAGTTCTTC.

This clone was picked up one time. V usage is TRBV27 and J usage is TRBJ1-5, with 9 positions matching TRBD1. In germline, CDR1 is MNHEY, CDR2 SMNVEV (reference sequence). This CDR3 comprises 17 residues. Trimming at V came to 8 bases and at J to 0 bases, leaving 11 bases not matched to a gene. In DNA, the CDR3 is TGTGCCAGCCGAGCAACCGGGACAGGGTATAGCAATCAGCCCCAGCATTTT. It encodes CASRATGTGYSNQPQHF.

As to this clone: The junction departs from germline at one end; a sequencing error may be responsible. The genes are TRBV7-7 and TRBJ2-7; D unclear. The germline V gene encodes CDR1 SSHAT and CDR2 FNYEAQ (reference sequence). The CDR3 spans 14 residues. In nucleotides, the CDR3 is TGTGCTAGCAGCCGCCTGACTGCGGCCTACGAGCAGTACTTC. Translation gives CASSRLTAAYEQYF.

The chain recombines TRBV11-2 with TRBJ2-1; tentative D call: TRBD2 (6 bases). Trimming stripped 0 bases from V and 2 bases from J, with 11 bases between. The CDR3 length is 16 residues. Per the germline V gene, CDR1 is SGHAT and CDR2 is FQNNGV. CDR3 sequence reads: CASSLDLALTYNEQFF. CDR3 DNA: TGTGCCAGCAGCTTAGATCTAGCGCTGACCTACAATGAGCAGTTCTTC.

By share, this clone ranks as medium-sized. This chain joins TRBV5-6 and TRBJ1-5; D not resolved. Germline CDR1 reads SGHDT; CDR2 reads YYEEEE. CDR3 length: 12 amino acids. Trimming took off 2 bases at V and 5 bases at J, with 5 bases between the two ends. The CDR3 is CASSLMDQPQHF. CDR3 DNA sequence: TGTGCCAGCAGCTTAATGGATCAGCCCCAGCATTTT.

The chain recombines TRBV4-2 with TRBJ2-2; 7 bases are shared with TRBD1. Germline CDR1 LGHNA, CDR2 YNFKEQ. The V gene end was trimmed by 0 bases and the J gene end by 6 bases; junction bases not matched to a gene: 13. This CDR3 comprises 18 residues. The CDR3 coding sequence is TGTGCCAGCAGCCAAGATGTGGTAGCCTCTCAGGGGGCCGGGGAGCTGTTTTTT. Translating it yields CASSQDVVASQGAGELFF.

The chain uses TRBV19 and TRBJ2-1; 15 nucleotides agree with TRBD2. In germline, CDR1 is LNHDA, CDR2 SQIVND (reference sequence). The CDR3 extends over 13 amino acids. Trimming at V came to 6 bases and at J to 10 bases, leaving 1 base not matched to a gene. The CDR3 here is CASSGLAGGEQFF. The CDR3 DNA reads TGTGCCAGTAGCGGACTAGCGGGAGGGGAGCAGTTCTTC.

The V call is TRBV2, the J call TRBJ1-1; 9 bases line up with TRBD1. V shed 5 bases, J shed 3 bases, and the junction held 4 bases outside the gene matches. Germline CDR1 and CDR2: SNHLY and FYNNEI. This CDR3 has 14 residues. The CDR3 region is CASSYRGRDTEAFF. CDR3 sequence (DNA): TGTGCCAGCAGTTACAGGGGGCGCGACACTGAAGCTTTCTTT. Using reference TRBV2 and TRBJ1-1 for the parts outside the CDR3, the full variable domain is EPEVTQTPSHQVTQMGQEVILRCVPISNHLYFYWYRQILGQKVEFLVSFYNNEISEKSEIFDDQFSVERPDGSNFTLKIRSTKLEDSAMYFCASSYRGRDTEAFFGQGTRLTVV.

This clone came up once. The chain uses TRBV12-5 and TRBJ2-3, with TRBD2 matching over 12 bases. V was pared by 6 bases and J by 2 bases, with 6 bases of the junction left unmatched. This CDR3 comprises 16 residues. Germline V gene sequence: CDR1 LGHNT, CDR2 FRNRAP. CDR3 DNA: TGTGCTAGTGGATTCCCTAGCGGGGGGGCCACAGATACGCAGTATTTT. It translates to CASGFPSGGATDTQYF.

The chain is built from TRBV5-4 and TRBJ2-1; D ambiguous. Germline-derived CDR1 and CDR2 are SGHNT and YYREEE (reference sequence). V was clipped by 1 base and J by 3 bases, with 5 bases between them. This CDR3 has 13 amino acids. The CDR3 nucleotides are TGTGCCAGCAGCTTGAACAGCTACAATGAGCAGTTCTTC. This codes for CASSLNSYNEQFF.

This chain connects TRBV27 to TRBJ2-3; maybe TRBD1 (5 bases). Deletions cut 9 bases from V and 2 bases from J, with 9 bases between. The germline V gene encodes CDR1 MNHEY and CDR2 SMNVEV (reference sequence). The CDR3 extends over 12 amino acids. Here the CDR3 reads CASRQYTDTQYF. CDR3 coding DNA: TGTGCCAGTAGACAGTACACAGATACGCAGTATTTT.

The gene calls are TRBV4-1 and TRBJ2-1; perhaps TRBD1 as D (6 bases). This CDR3 spans 15 amino acids. The germline gives CDR1 MGHRA, CDR2 YSYEKL. V gave up 1 base and J gave up 8 bases, with 15 bases separating them. The CDR3: CASSQGQHRTDEQFF. CDR3 nucleotides: TGCGCCAGCAGCCAAGGACAACACAGGACAGATGAGCAGTTCTTC.

This chain links TRBV6-5 with TRBJ2-7, with a possible D match to TRBD1 (6 bases). CDR1 is MNHEY and CDR2 is SVGAGI in the germline V gene. The CDR3 has 14 amino acids. Between the trimmed V and J ends, which lost 5 bases and 9 bases, there was a span of 20 bases. The DNA for the CDR3 is TGTGCCAGCAGTCCCGGACAGCCGGGGTTCGGGCAGTACTTC. This codes for CASSPGQPGFGQYF.

CDR3: CASSLVSGYTGTVYEQYF. The CDR3 DNA reads TGTGCCAGCAGCTTAGTTAGCGGATATACCGGGACGGTATACGAGCAGTACTTC. The chain has TRBV7-8 and TRBJ2-7; TRBD2 might be the D (6 bases). V was trimmed by 1 base and J by 4 bases, leaving 23 bases between them. Germline V gives CDR1 SGHVS, CDR2 FQNEAQ. The CDR3 spans 18 residues. Full variable domain (remainder filled in from reference TRBV7-8 and TRBJ2-7): GAGVSQSPRYKVAKRGQDVALRCDPISGHVSLFWYQQALGQGPEFLTYFQNEAQLDKSGLPSDRFFAERPEGSVSTLKIQRTQQEDSAVYLCASSLVSGYTGTVYEQYFGPGTRLTVT.

The chain recombines TRBV5-1 with TRBJ1-2; unclear D gene. Germline V gene lookup returns CDR1 SGHRS and CDR2 YFSETQ. The CDR3 has 14 residues. The V and J ends lost 2 bases and 6 bases respectively, with 14 bases between them. The CDR3: CASSLMVGIDGYTF. In nucleotides, the CDR3 is TGCGCCAGCAGCTTAATGGTAGGCATCGATGGCTACACCTTC.

This rearrangement joins TRBV2 to TRBJ1-1, with D perhaps TRBD1 (5 bases). CDR3 length equals 13 residues. The germline CDR1 and CDR2 sequences are SNHLY and FYNNEI. Trimming pared 5 bases from V and 3 bases from J, leaving 10 bases between. The CDR3 protein is CASSPDTYTEAFF. In nucleotides, the CDR3 is TGTGCCAGCAGTCCGGACACATACACTGAAGCTTTCTTT.

This sequence joins TRBV10-1 and TRBJ2-1, with a possible D match to TRBD2 (6 bases). Trimming took 11 bases from V and 9 from J, leaving 11 bases between them. This CDR3 spans 10 amino acids. The germline V gene has CDR1 WNHNN and CDR2 SYGVQD (reference sequence). The CDR3 loop is CAVRGREQFF. Here the CDR3 DNA reads TGCGCCGTGCGGGGACGTGAGCAGTTCTTC.

The genes are TRBV19 and TRBJ1-2; 7 nucleotides line up with TRBD1. This CDR3 is 15 amino acids long. Trimming took 5 bases from V and 5 from J; bases not matched to a gene: 11. The germline CDR1 and CDR2 sequences are LNHDA and SQIVND (reference sequence). Written as DNA, the CDR3 is TGTGCCAGTAGTGGCCCCGGGACAGCAACTTATGGCTACACCTTC. Residues: CASSGPGTATYGYTF.